The 26 T cell receptor beta chains reported below all come from one sample, sequenced in a study of patients and donors after allogeneic stem cell transplantation. TCRdb reprocessed the RT-PCR reads with MiXCR, giving one entry per CDR3 protein. Seen here are 400,000 to 450,000 distinct CDR3 sequences, 16% observed once, and the top ten hold less than 8%. The specimen was blood, either unsorted or a sorted T cell fraction (not recorded which). Every receptor here comes from a human donor who was either an allogeneic HSCT recipient or a stem cell or donor lymphocyte infusion donor (not recorded which). It is not recorded whose cells these are; they may come from a transplant donor.

V usage is TRBV6-5 and J usage is TRBJ1-2; no clear D gene. The germline V gene encodes CDR1 MNHEY and CDR2 SVGAGI. The germline V and J ends were trimmed by 0 bases and 0 bases, with 11 bases remaining between them. This CDR3 is built from 16 residues. The CDR3 coding sequence is TGTGCCAGCAGTTACTCGGGGAGACTAGCTAACTATGGCTACACCTTC. Protein: CASSYSGRLANYGYTF.

This clonotype was counted a single time. The rearrangement uses TRBV6-5 and TRBJ1-1; possible D gene TRBD1, 5 bases. This CDR3 is built from 11 residues. CDR1 and CDR2 from the germline V gene are MNHEY and SVGAGI. Trimming removed 6 bases at V and 7 bases at J, with 9 bases between. The CDR3 here is CASRTEIEAFF. The CDR3 DNA sequence: TGTGCCAGCAGGACAGAAATTGAAGCTTTCTTT.

The chain has TRBV2 and TRBJ2-7; D possibly corresponds to TRBD1 (6 bases). Germline CDR1 is SNHLY and CDR2 is FYNNEI. The V gene lost 8 bases and the J gene lost 2 bases, with 10 bases spanning the gap. The CDR3 is made up of 12 amino acids. The CDR3, as DNA: TGTGCCAGCGGGACACAGGCCTACGAGCAGTACTTC. Its protein is CASGTQAYEQYF.

A word on this clonotype: This may be a read error: a much more frequent sequence differs by one nucleotide. CDR3 residues: CASSFGGPNNEQFF. In DNA form, the CDR3 reads TGTGCCAGCAGTTTCGGGGGGCCCAACAATGAGCAGTTCTTC. V and J are TRBV27 and TRBJ2-1; D may be TRBD2 (7 bases). Germline CDR1 and CDR2: MNHEY and SMNVEV (reference sequence). The CDR3 has 14 amino acids. With 3 bases removed from V and 5 bases from J, the gap between germline ends came to 11 bases.

This clonotype was observed a handful of times. The chain combines TRBV7-2 with TRBJ2-1; D may match TRBD1 or TRBD2 (5 bases each). CDR1 is SGHTA, CDR2 FQGNSA, per germline. V lost 5 bases and J lost 12, with 11 bases in between. This CDR3 has 11 amino acids. The CDR3 protein is CASSIQGRQFF. The CDR3, as DNA: TGTGCCAGCAGCATCCAGGGACGGCAGTTCTTC.

This clonotype was detected a few times. V and J are TRBV28 and TRBJ2-4, with 7 bases identical to TRBD1. After removal of 6 bases from V and 4 bases from J, the junction contained 6 bases not matched to a gene. CDR1 is MDHEN and CDR2 is SYDVKM in the germline V gene. This CDR3 is 14 amino acids long. The CDR3 region has the DNA TGTGCCAGCAGCCGTCCGACAGGGAAAAACATTCAGTACTTC. Translation gives CASSRPTGKNIQYF. Drawing the rest from reference TRBV28 and TRBJ2-4, the complete variable domain is DVKVTQSSRYLVKRTGEKVFLECVQDMDHENMFWYRQDPGLGLRLIYFSYDVKMKEKGDIPEGYSVSREKKERFSLILESASTNQTSMYLCASSRPTGKNIQYFGAGTRLSVL.

This clonotype was seen a handful of times. The chain carries TRBV2 and TRBJ2-2; D is uncertain. The CDR3 sequence is 15 residues long. Trimming took 7 bases from V and 4 from J, leaving 16 bases between them. CDR1 is SNHLY and CDR2 is FYNNEI in the germline V gene. CDR3 region: CASMVERGGTGELFF. The CDR3 DNA follows: TGTGCCAGCATGGTTGAACGAGGCGGCACCGGGGAGCTGTTTTTT.

The chain is built from TRBV9 and TRBJ2-1; 7 bases agree with TRBD1. Losses at the gene ends were 0 bases for V and 10 bases for J; bases not matched to a gene: 7. Germline V gene sequence: CDR1 SGDLS, CDR2 YYNGEE. The CDR3 is made up of 14 amino acids. The DNA of the CDR3 is TGTGCCAGCAGCGTAGCAGGGACAGAATCCGAGCAGTTCTTC. This gives the protein CASSVAGTESEQFF.

This clonotype was seen only a few times. The rearrangement links TRBV5-1 to TRBJ1-6; 8 bases are shared with TRBD1. CDR3 size: 13 residues. The trim removed 9 bases at V and 9 bases at J, leaving 8 bases unmatched. Germline-derived CDR1 and CDR2 are SGHRS and YFSETQ. In nucleotides, the CDR3 is TGCGCCATCAAGGACAGGGAAGGTTCACCCCTCCACTTT. Translating gives CAIKDREGSPLHF.

In its sample, this clonotype was seen a few times. This sequence joins TRBV19 and TRBJ1-1; TRBD1 matches 7 bases. This CDR3 comprises 15 residues. J was trimmed by 5 bases and V by 5 bases; bases with no gene match: 11. Germline V lookup: CDR1 LNHDA, CDR2 SQIVND (reference sequence). The CDR3 spells CASSLRNRGNTEAFF. CDR3 DNA sequence: TGTGCCAGTAGTTTGCGTAACAGGGGAAATACTGAAGCTTTCTTT.

The chain couples TRBV11-1 to TRBJ2-3, with 9 positions matching TRBD2. CDR3 length: 19 amino acids. The germline gives CDR1 SGHAT, CDR2 FQDESV (reference sequence). V shed 5 bases and J 0 bases; nucleotides not matched to a gene: 15. The CDR3 region is CASSSGRSNFVTSTDTQYF. The CDR3 DNA reads TGTGCCAGCAGCAGCGGGAGGTCAAATTTCGTTACTAGCACAGATACGCAGTATTTT.

V gene TRBV2 combines with J gene TRBJ1-5; possibly TRBD1 for D (5 bases). CDR3 size: 14 residues. Germline V gene lookup returns CDR1 SNHLY and CDR2 FYNNEI. Trimming took 6 bases from V and 0 from J, leaving 9 bases between them. The CDR3 DNA reads TGTGCCAGCAGGGACACCCATAGCAATCAGCCCCAGCATTTT. Protein: CASRDTHSNQPQHF.

This chain uses TRBV7-9 with TRBJ1-3; 8 bases match TRBD1. The germline CDR1 and CDR2 sequences are SEHNR and FQNEAQ (reference sequence). The J segment lost 1 base and the V segment lost 1 base, leaving 3 bases of the junction unmatched. This CDR3 is built from 16 residues. Here the CDR3 DNA reads TGTGCCAGCAGCTTAGGGACAGGGAAGTCTGGAAACACCATATATTTT. It encodes CASSLGTGKSGNTIYF. Full variable domain (rest looked up from reference TRBV7-9 and TRBJ1-3): DTGVSQNPRHKITKRGQNVTFRCDPISEHNRLYWYRQTLGQGPEFLTYFQNEAQLEKSRLLSDRFSAERPKGSFSTLEIQRTEQGDSAMYLCASSLGTGKSGNTIYFGEGSWLTVV.

This sequence joins TRBV6-5 and TRBJ1-4; unclear D gene. CDR3 length: 15 amino acids. The germline V gene has CDR1 MNHEY and CDR2 SVGAGI. V shed 3 bases and J shed 7 bases, with 15 bases lying between them. The CDR3 protein is CASSYGGPRSEKLFF. The CDR3 DNA follows: TGTGCCAGCAGTTATGGAGGACCTCGGAGTGAAAAACTGTTTTTT.

This clonotype was counted many times. The V gene is TRBV7-3, the J gene TRBJ2-1; maybe TRBD1 (5 bases). Trimming removed 5 bases from V and 7 bases from J, with 9 bases in between. Germline CDR1 reads SGHTA; CDR2 reads FQGTGA. The CDR3 length is 12 residues. The CDR3 reads CASSNRGNEQFF. The CDR3 DNA reads TGTGCCAGCAGCAATAGGGGTAATGAGCAGTTCTTC.

The V and J genes are TRBV10-2 and TRBJ2-3, with 7 bases aligning to TRBD1. CDR1 WSHSY and CDR2 SAAADI come from the germline V gene. The CDR3 consists of 12 residues. V dropped 6 bases and J dropped 10; count of bases not matched to a gene: 7. The CDR3 coding sequence is TGCGCCAGCAGACTACAGGGGAATTCGCAGTATTTT. This translates into CASRLQGNSQYF.

This clonotype was picked up a small number of times. The V gene is TRBV6-1, the J gene TRBJ2-4; D is undetermined. The germline gives CDR1 MNHNS, CDR2 SASEGT. CDR3 length equals 15 residues. V was clipped by 6 bases and J by 0 bases, with 12 bases between them. The DNA for the CDR3 is TGTGCCAGCAGCCATGGTCAGATAGCCAAAAACATTCAGTACTTC. Translation: CASSHGQIAKNIQYF.

This clonotype was seen more than once but under ten times. The chain uses TRBV7-2 and TRBJ2-1; 10 nucleotides match TRBD1. Germline CDR1 reads SGHTA; CDR2 reads FQGNSA. V gave up 5 bases and J gave up 4 bases; unmatched junction bases: 5. This CDR3 is 15 amino acids long. The CDR3 nucleotides are TGTGCCAGCAGCAGACAGGGGGCACAGTACAATGAGCAGTTCTTC. It yields the protein CASSRQGAQYNEQFF.

The chain links TRBV20-1 to TRBJ2-6; TRBD1 matches 8 bases. J was trimmed by 2 bases and V by 1 base; bases with no gene match: 4. From germline, CDR1 is DFQATT and CDR2 SNEGSKA (reference sequence). The CDR3 has 16 amino acids. CDR3 amino acids: CSARAYRGTGANVLTF. The CDR3 DNA follows: TGCAGTGCTAGAGCCTACAGGGGGACTGGGGCCAACGTCCTGACTTTC.

The table lists this clonotype with many counts. V gene TRBV7-9 combines with J gene TRBJ1-6; no clear D gene. The CDR3 covers 14 residues. The V end lost 0 bases, the J end lost 9 bases, and 9 bases lay between the germline ends. Germline CDR1 and CDR2: SEHNR and FQNEAQ (reference sequence). Written as DNA, the CDR3 is TGTGCCAGCAGCTTAGCAGGGCAGAGTTCACCCCTCCACTTT. It specifies CASSLAGQSSPLHF.

CDR3 sequence: CSAARTGKGYSNQPQHF. CDR3 coding DNA: TGCAGTGCCGCTCGGACAGGGAAGGGTTATAGCAATCAGCCCCAGCATTTT. The V call is TRBV20-1, the J call TRBJ1-5; TRBD1 matches 8 bases. Germline V gives CDR1 DFQATT, CDR2 SNEGSKA (reference sequence). J gave up 0 bases and V 6 bases, and 13 bases lay outside the gene matches. This CDR3 region has 17 residues.

This clonotype has a handful of counts. The rearrangement joins TRBV12-3 or TRBV12-4 to TRBJ1-1; D call uncertain. The CDR3 contains 12 residues. The V end was cut by 5 bases, the J end by 6 bases, with 10 bases between. CDR3 residues: CASSPLVSEAFF. CDR3 sequence (DNA): TGTGCCAGCAGTCCGCTCGTCTCTGAAGCTTTCTTT.

The chain is built from TRBV15 and TRBJ2-3; either TRBD1 or TRBD2 may supply D (5 bases each). The CDR3 length is 15 residues. V was cut by 8 bases and J by 6 bases, with 21 bases left in between. Per germline, CDR1 LNHNV and CDR2 YYDKDF (reference sequence). CDR3 nucleotides: TGTGCCACCCACGCCAGGACTGGGGCAGGGGATACGCAGTATTTT. It encodes CATHARTGAGDTQYF. Full variable domain (outside the CDR3, taken from reference TRBV15 and TRBJ2-3): DAMVIQNPRYQVTQFGKPVTLSCSQTLNHNVMYWYQQKSSQAPKLLFHYYDKDFNNEADTPDNFQSRRPNTSFCFLDIRSPGLGDTAMYLCATHARTGAGDTQYFGPGTRLTVL.

A few counts support this clonotype. As DNA, the CDR3 is TGCGCCAGCAGCTTTCTAGCGGGAGGTGGCGAGCAGTTCTTC. It codes for CASSFLAGGGEQFF. This chain connects TRBV5-1 to TRBJ2-1; 11 nucleotides align to TRBD2. Germline CDR1 is SGHRS and CDR2 is YFSETQ. The CDR3 loop spans 14 amino acids. J lost 10 bases, V lost 2 bases, and 5 bases had no gene match.

This clonotype appeared many times. V and J are TRBV4-2 and TRBJ1-1, with a tentative D call TRBD1 (5 bases). V was shortened by 4 bases and J by 11 bases, with 23 bases between the two germline ends. The CDR3 loop spans 15 amino acids. The germline V gene has CDR1 LGHNA and CDR2 YNFKEQ. CDR3 in amino acids: CASSPSGGAPEGAFF. CDR3 nucleotides: TGTGCCAGCAGCCCTTCCGGTGGGGCGCCAGAAGGGGCTTTCTTT.

V and J are TRBV29-1 and TRBJ2-2, with TRBD2 matching 9 bases. Germline V gives CDR1 SQVTM, CDR2 ANQGSEA. The CDR3 length is 14 residues. Losses at the gene ends were 7 bases for V and 2 bases for J; bases not matched to a gene: 5. The CDR3 sequence is CSAAGTSNTGELFF. DNA for the CDR3: TGCAGCGCGGCCGGGACTAGCAACACCGGGGAGCTGTTTTTT.